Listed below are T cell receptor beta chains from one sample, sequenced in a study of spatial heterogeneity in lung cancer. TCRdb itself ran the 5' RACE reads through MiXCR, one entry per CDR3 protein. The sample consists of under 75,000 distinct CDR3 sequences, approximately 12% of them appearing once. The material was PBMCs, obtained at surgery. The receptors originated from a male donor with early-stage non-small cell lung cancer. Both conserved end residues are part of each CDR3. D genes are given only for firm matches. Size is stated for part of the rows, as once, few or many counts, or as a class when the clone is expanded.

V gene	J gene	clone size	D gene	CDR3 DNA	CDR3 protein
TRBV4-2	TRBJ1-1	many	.	TGTGCCAGCAGCCTTGCACAGGGCCCCACTGAAGCTTTCTTT	CASSLAQGPTEAFF
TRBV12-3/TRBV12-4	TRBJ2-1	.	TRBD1	TGTGCCAGCAGACTGACAGGGCCCAATGAGCAGTTCTTC	CASRLTGPNEQFF
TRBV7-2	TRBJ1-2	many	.	TGTGCCAGCAGCTTATCCTCAGCTAACTATGGCTACACCTTC	CASSLSSANYGYTF
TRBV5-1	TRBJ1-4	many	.	TGCGCCAGCAGCTTGGCCGGCGGTTCAACTAATGAAAAACTGTTTTTT	CASSLAGGSTNEKLFF
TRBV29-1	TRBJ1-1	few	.	TGCAGCGTTCTTCCACAGAACACTGAAGCTTTCTTT	CSVLPQNTEAFF
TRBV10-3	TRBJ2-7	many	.	TGTGCCATCAGTGAGTCGCGGCAGGATTACGAGCAGTACTTC	CAISESRQDYEQYF
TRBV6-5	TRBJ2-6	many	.	TGTGCCAGCACCACGGGGGGCCAAACTGGGGCCAACGTCCTGACTTTC	CASTTGGQTGANVLTF
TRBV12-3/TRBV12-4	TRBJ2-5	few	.	TGTGCCAGCAGCCCTCAAGAGAAAGAGACCCAGTACTTC	CASSPQEKETQYF
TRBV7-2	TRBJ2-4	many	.	TGTGCCAGCAGCTTAGCGGGGACCCCCGGTCAAAACATTCAGTACTTC	CASSLAGTPGQNIQYF
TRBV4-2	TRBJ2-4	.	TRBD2	TGTGCCAGCAGCCAAGAACTAGCGGGAGGGGAAAACATTCAGTACTTC	CASSQELAGGENIQYF
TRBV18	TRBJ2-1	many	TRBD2	TGTGCCAGCTCACCCTACAGGCTAGCGGATAGCGCGAGGAGTAATGAGCAGTTCTTC	CASSPYRLADSARSNEQFF
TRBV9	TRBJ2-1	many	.	TGTGCCAGCAGCGTAGGCCCAGCGGCGGGTTGGAGCTACAATGAGCAGTTCTTC	CASSVGPAAGWSYNEQFF
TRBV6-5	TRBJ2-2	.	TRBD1	TGTGCCAGCAGTTACAACAGGGGGTCCACCGGGGAGCTGTTTTTT	CASSYNRGSTGELFF
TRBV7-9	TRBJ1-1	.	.	TGTGCCAGCAGCTCGGATCCTCTAAAAAACACTGAAGCTTTCTTT	CASSSDPLKNTEAFF
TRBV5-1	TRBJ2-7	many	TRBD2	TGCGCCAGCAGCTCGGGACTAGCGATCAGCTACGAGCAGTACTTC	CASSSGLAISYEQYF
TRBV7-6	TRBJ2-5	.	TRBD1	TGTGTCAGCAGCCAGGGACAGCAAGAGACCCAGTACTTC	CVSSQGQQETQYF
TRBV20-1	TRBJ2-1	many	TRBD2	TGCAGTGCGGGGGGACTAGCGGAACAGTTCTTC	CSAGGLAEQFF
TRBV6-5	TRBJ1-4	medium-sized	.	TGTGCCCGCAGACCGGCAACTAATGAAAAACTGTTTTTT	CARRPATNEKLFF
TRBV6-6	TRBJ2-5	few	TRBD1	TGTGCCAGCAGTTACCAAGGACAGGGTAAAGAGACCCAGTACTTC	CASSYQGQGKETQYF
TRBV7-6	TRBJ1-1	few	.	TGTGCCAGCAGCTTGGACAGATCCAACACTGAAGCTTTCTTT	CASSLDRSNTEAFF
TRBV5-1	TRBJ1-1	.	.	TGCGCCAGCAGCACAGGGTACACTGAAGCTTTCTTT	CASSTGYTEAFF
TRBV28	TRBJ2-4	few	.	TGTGCCAGCAGTCCGCTCGGACCTACCGAAGGGGACATTCAGTACTTC	CASSPLGPTEGDIQYF
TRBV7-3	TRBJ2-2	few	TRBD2	TGTGCCAGCAGCTCCGGAGCGGGAACCGGGGAGCTGTTTTTT	CASSSGAGTGELFF
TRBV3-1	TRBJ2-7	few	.	TGTGCCAGCAGCCTTCGCTCGGGGCAGGGGATCAACGAGCAGTACTTC	CASSLRSGQGINEQYF
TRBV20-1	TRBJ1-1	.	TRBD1	TGCAGTGCCACGGACAGGAGGACTGAAGCTTTCTTT	CSATDRRTEAFF
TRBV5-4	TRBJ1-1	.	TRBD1	TGTGCCAGCACCAAGGGACAGGGTCCTTCTGAAGCTTTCTTT	CASTKGQGPSEAFF
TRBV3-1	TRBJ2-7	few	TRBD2	TGTGCCAGCAGCGAACCTAGCGGGAGATACGAGCAGTACTTC	CASSEPSGRYEQYF
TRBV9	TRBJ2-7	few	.	TGTGCCAGCAGCGTAGATCAGGGGCGGTACGAGCAGTACTTC	CASSVDQGRYEQYF
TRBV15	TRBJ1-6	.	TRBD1	TGTGCCACCAGCAGAGATCCTTTGACAGGGGCCCTCCACTTT	CATSRDPLTGALHF
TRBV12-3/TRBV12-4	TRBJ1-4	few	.	TGTGCCAGCAGTTTAAAGGATCCCTGGGGCTTTGCAACTAATGAAAAACTGTTTTTT	CASSLKDPWGFATNEKLFF
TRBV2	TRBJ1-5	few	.	TGTGCCTGCAAACGGGATAGCAATCAGCCCCAGCATTTT	CACKRDSNQPQHF
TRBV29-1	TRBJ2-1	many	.	TGCAGCGTTGGGGCCGGAGCCTACAATGAGCAGTTCTTC	CSVGAGAYNEQFF
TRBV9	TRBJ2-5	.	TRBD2	TGTGCCAGCAGCGGGGTCCCGGGACTAGCTGGTCAAGAGACCCAGTACTTC	CASSGVPGLAGQETQYF
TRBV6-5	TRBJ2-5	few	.	TGTGCCAGTAGACTAACCGGACTTTCCGGAGAGACCCAGTACTTC	CASRLTGLSGETQYF
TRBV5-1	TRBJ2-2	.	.	TGCGCCAGCAGCACAGGACAGTCTGTCGCCGGGGAGCTGTTTTTT	CASSTGQSVAGELFF
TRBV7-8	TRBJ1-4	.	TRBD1	TGTGCCAGCAGCTCACCCGGGACAGGGGGCTTTCAGAATGAAAAACTGTTTTTT	CASSSPGTGGFQNEKLFF
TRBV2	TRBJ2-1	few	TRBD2	TGTGCCAGCAGTGTCGCTAGCGGGACCTACAATGAGCAGTTCTTC	CASSVASGTYNEQFF
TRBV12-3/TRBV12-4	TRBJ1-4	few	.	TGTGCCAGCAGTTTAACTGAAAAACTGTTTTTT	CASSLTEKLFF
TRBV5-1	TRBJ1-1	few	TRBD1	TGCGCCAGCAGCCCAACAGGGGCCGAAACTGAAGCTTTCTTT	CASSPTGAETEAFF
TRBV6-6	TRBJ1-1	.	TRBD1	TGTGCCAGCATCCAAACAACAGGGGGCCTGAACACTGAAGCTTTCTTT	CASIQTTGGLNTEAFF
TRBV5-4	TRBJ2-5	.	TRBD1	TGTGCCAGCAGCTTTAAAAAGACAGGGATGGAGACCCAGTACTTC	CASSFKKTGMETQYF
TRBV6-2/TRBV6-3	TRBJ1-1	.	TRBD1	TGTGCCAGTACCCCACCGGGACAGGGGTTCGGAATGAACACTGAAGCTTTCTTT	CASTPPGQGFGMNTEAFF
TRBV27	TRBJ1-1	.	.	TGTGCCAGCAGTTTTGTAGGGGCTGAAGCTTTCTTT	CASSFVGAEAFF
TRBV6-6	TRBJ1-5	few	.	TGTGCCAGCAGTTACACCGGCCGGGGAAATCAGCCCCAGCATTTT	CASSYTGRGNQPQHF
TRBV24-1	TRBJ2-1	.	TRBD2	TGTGCCACCAGTACCCCCTGGAGCGGGACCGACAATGAGCAGTTCTTC	CATSTPWSGTDNEQFF
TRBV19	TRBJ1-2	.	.	TGTGCCAGTAGTATCGACGGGAGGGAGGCGGGCTACACCTTC	CASSIDGREAGYTF
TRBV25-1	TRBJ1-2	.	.	TGTGCCAGCAGTGAGCAGGGCTCAGGCTATGGCTACACCTTC	CASSEQGSGYGYTF